This TCR beta chain is from a study of shared T cell receptors in the human thymus. Germline-derived CDR1 and CDR2 are ENHRY and SYGVKD. The J segment lost 3 bases and the V segment lost 5 bases, leaving 11 bases of the junction unmatched. The CDR3 length is 18 residues. Profiling relied on immunoSEQ multiplex PCR, and the TCRdb table lists in-frame clones only, not all of them. The sample lists 640,000 or so clones; roughly 86% were seen once. A further study also used this sample, focusing on human thymus T cells. That source notes: The sample donors, healthy Finnish infants, were having corrective surgery for congenital heart defects. Thymic material originated from resections removed in the course of corrective heart surgery. Repertoires sampled from thymus and blood appeared biased in V and J gene usage. Related research described thymic repertoires that were highly overlapping among unrelated individuals.

The sequence was collected from a boy in the first two years of life with a congenital heart defect. The V call is TRBV10-3, the J call TRBJ2-7, with TRBD2 matching over 15 bases. The sequenced sample was thymocytes. CDR3 in DNA: TGTGCCATCAGTAGGAACCCGGGACTAGCGGGAGGTATCTACGAGCAGTACTTC. It codes for CAISRNPGLAGGIYEQYF.